Listed here are 29 T cell receptor beta chains from one sample, sequenced in a study of CD4 and CD8 cells across lung adenocarcinoma regions. TCRdb reanalysed the PCR reads using MiXCR and keeps one entry per CDR3 protein. The data show roughly 2,900 distinct CDR3 sequences, approximately 46% seen once. The sequenced sample was CD8+ T cells from the center of a lung tumor. The source of these receptors is a male donor with lung adenocarcinoma. The CD4 and CD8 labels of this study may be unreliable.

The chain couples TRBV7-2 to TRBJ2-6; TRBD2 matches 14 bases. The DNA end favors TRBJ2-7, so the J call may be wrong. The CDR3 has 18 residues. Germline loops: CDR1 SGHTA, CDR2 FQGNSA. The CDR3 DNA is TGTGCCAGCAGCCCCAGGTGGACTAGCGGGAGGCGAGGGGGAGAGCAGTACTTC. It translates to CASSPRWTSGRRGGEQYF.

There are a few counts of this clonotype. This rearrangement joins TRBV6-2 or TRBV6-3 to TRBJ2-1, with 7 bases matching TRBD1. The germline CDR1 and CDR2 sequences are MNHEY and SVGEGT. The CDR3 runs 16 residues. V shed 0 bases and J 4 bases; nucleotides not matched to a gene: 6. The CDR3 nucleotides are TGTGCCAGCAGTTACTCAATTGGGACAGCATACAATGAGCAGTTCTTC. The encoded protein is CASSYSIGTAYNEQFF.

The V gene is TRBV27, the J gene TRBJ2-5, with D possibly being TRBD1 or TRBD2 (6 bases each). The germline V and J ends were trimmed by 6 bases and 4 bases, with 24 bases remaining between them. The germline CDR1 and CDR2 sequences are MNHEY and SMNVEV (reference sequence). The CDR3 consists of 17 residues. The CDR3 DNA reads as TGTGCCAGCAGAGTGGGGGCCGGGGGCCGTGGCACAGAGACCCAGTACTTC. This translates into CASRVGAGGRGTETQYF.

This chain links TRBV14 with TRBJ1-4, with 7 positions matching TRBD1. V gave up 0 bases and J gave up 8 bases; unmatched junction bases: 9. The CDR3 spans 16 residues. Germline V gives CDR1 SGHDN, CDR2 FVKESK. CDR3 in amino acids: CASSQEPDRVREKLFF. The CDR3 DNA is TGTGCCAGCAGCCAAGAACCCGACAGGGTACGGGAAAAACTGTTTTTT.

This rearrangement joins TRBV12-3 or TRBV12-4 to TRBJ2-6; D is perhaps TRBD1 (5 bases). Trimming cost V 3 bases and J 3 bases, with 12 bases left between them. This CDR3 region has 16 residues. The CDR3 here is CASSFGRAVGANVLTF. As DNA, the CDR3 is TGTGCCAGCAGTTTCGGCAGGGCGGTTGGGGCCAACGTCCTGACTTTC.

The chain recombines TRBV6-1 with TRBJ2-1, with 11 bases lining up with TRBD2. The CDR3 runs to 17 residues. Trimming removed 7 bases from V and 1 base from J; junction bases left unmatched: 9. Germline V gene sequence: CDR1 MNHNS, CDR2 SASEGT. The chain's CDR3 is CASKTSGGTGSYNEQFF. The CDR3 DNA sequence: TGTGCCAGCAAAACTAGCGGGGGTACCGGGTCCTACAATGAGCAGTTCTTC.

This clonotype occurred many times. The chain carries TRBV12-3 or TRBV12-4 and TRBJ2-1; D is possibly TRBD2 (6 bases). V lost 3 bases and J 7 bases, leaving 16 bases between the germline ends. The CDR3 covers 15 residues. The CDR3 nucleotides read TGTGCCAGCAGTTTCGGGACTCCCCCGGGGAATGAGCAGTTCTTC. Translating gives CASSFGTPPGNEQFF.

Regarding this clonotype: One junction end disagrees with the germline gene, perhaps due to a read error. This chain joins TRBV10-1 and TRBJ2-4; TRBD1 or TRBD2 may be the D gene (5 bases each). Germline V gene sequence: CDR1 WNHNN, CDR2 SYGVQD (reference sequence). The CDR3 runs 14 residues. The CDR3 loop is CGSTGMGPRNTQYF. CDR3 nucleotides: TGCGGCAGCACTGGTATGGGACCCAGAAACACGCAGTACTTC.

The CDR3 sequence: CASSRRGRIEETQFF. The CDR3 DNA follows: TGTGCCAGCAGCCGTAGGGGGAGGATCGAAGAGACCCAGTTCTTC. This chain connects TRBV7-2 to TRBJ2-1, with D perhaps assigned TRBD1 or TRBD2 (6 bases each). CDR1 is SGHTA and CDR2 is FQGNSA in the germline V gene. The CDR3 length is 15 residues. V dropped 5 bases and J dropped 13 bases, with 24 bases sitting between them.

This clonotype was observed once. The V gene is TRBV6-1, the J gene TRBJ1-6; TRBD1 might be the D (5 bases). Trimming removed 1 base at V and 7 bases at J, with 11 bases between. Germline CDR1 MNHNS, CDR2 SASEGT. This CDR3 has 15 amino acids. The CDR3 loop reads CASSEGVGRNSPLHF. CDR3 bases: TGTGCCAGCAGTGAAGGGGTGGGGCGCAATTCACCCCTCCACTTT.

The chain combines TRBV7-2 with TRBJ1-1, with TRBD1 matching 8 bases. Germline V CDR1 and CDR2: SGHTA, FQGNSA. The CDR3 has 13 residues. Trimming took 5 bases from V and 5 from J; bases not matched to a gene: 4. CDR3 loop: CASSEYRGTEAFF. CDR3 nucleotides: TGTGCCAGCAGCGAATACAGGGGGACTGAAGCTTTCTTT.

This clonotype was counted only a few times. The chain employs TRBV6-1 and TRBJ1-5, with D possibly matching TRBD1 (6 bases). CDR1 and CDR2 from the germline V gene are MNHNS and SASEGT. Trimming left V 6 bases short and J 0 bases short, with 15 bases between. The CDR3 covers 16 residues. CDR3 nucleotides: TGTGCCAGCAGCCAGGACAGCTATTATAGCAATCAGCCCCAGCATTTT. Translating it yields CASSQDSYYSNQPQHF.

This clonotype is labeled large. The rearrangement links TRBV27 to TRBJ2-1; 7 bases are shared with TRBD1. After removal of 0 bases from V and 5 bases from J, the junction contained 10 bases not matched to a gene. CDR3 length: 17 amino acids. Per germline, CDR1 MNHEY and CDR2 SMNVEV (reference sequence). The chain's CDR3 is CASSLSLGQGVNNEQFF. The CDR3 DNA reads as TGTGCCAGCAGTTTATCGCTGGGCCAGGGGGTCAACAATGAGCAGTTCTTC.

Notes on this clonotype: A read error may explain this, as a much larger clone is one base away. The chain combines TRBV6-1 with TRBJ2-1; TRBD2 aligns across 16 bases. V shed 6 bases and J 13 bases; nucleotides not matched to a gene: 18. The CDR3 is made up of 18 amino acids. Germline loops: CDR1 MNHNS, CDR2 SASEGT. This CDR3 is CASSPGGTSGRASETQFF. The CDR3 region has the DNA TGTGCCAGCAGCCCCGGGGGGACTAGCGGGAGGGCCTCAGAGACCCAGTTCTTC.

A note on this clonotype: A much larger clone lies a single base off, so this may be a read error. The rearrangement links TRBV7-7 to TRBJ2-5, with a tentative D call TRBD1 (6 bases). This CDR3 contains 13 residues. Germline V gene lookup returns CDR1 SSHAT and CDR2 FNYEAQ (reference sequence). CDR3 sequence reads: CASSSTRGSEQYF. CDR3 coding DNA: TGTGCTAGCAGCTCCACAAGGGGGTCTGAGCAGTACTTC.

The chain combines TRBV6-2 or TRBV6-3 with TRBJ1-1; tentatively, D is TRBD1 (6 bases). V was cut by 7 bases and J by 3 bases, with 12 bases left in between. Germline V gene lookup returns CDR1 MNHEY and CDR2 SVGEGT. The CDR3 extends over 13 amino acids. The CDR3, as DNA: TGTGCCAGCACGACAGGTATTTACACTGAAGCTTTCTTT. It translates to CASTTGIYTEAFF.

This rearrangement joins TRBV6-1 to TRBJ2-4; 11 bases fit TRBD2. The end of the DNA is better explained by TRBJ2-3, so the J call may be wrong. The length of the CDR3 is 16 residues. The germline gives CDR1 MNHNS, CDR2 SASEGT. DNA for the CDR3: TGTGCCAGCACGCGACTAGCGGGATCAGGCGCAGAGGCGCAGTATTTT. It is translated as CASTRLAGSGAEAQYF.

With regard to this clonotype: The junction departs from germline at one end; a sequencing error may be responsible. V and J are TRBV6-1 and TRBJ2-4; D perhaps matches TRBD2 (6 bases). The CDR3 spans 15 residues. Germline V CDR1 and CDR2: MNHNS, SASEGT. In DNA form, the CDR3 reads TGTGCCCGCGTCGCGGGGCTGTTCCCCACAAACACTCAGTACTTC. The encoded protein is CARVAGLFPTNTQYF.

The V and J genes are TRBV12-3 or TRBV12-4 and TRBJ2-3; D is uncertain. The CDR3 has 11 amino acids. V lost 3 bases, J lost 5 bases, and 3 bases lay in between. CDR3 in DNA: TGTGCCAGCAGTTTCGGAGATACGCAGTATTTT. It specifies CASSFGDTQYF.

By share, this clonotype ranks as medium-sized. V usage is TRBV6-5 and J usage is TRBJ2-1; 8 bases are shared with TRBD2. CDR3 length: 16 residues. Germline trimming cut 2 bases from V and 2 bases from J; bases unmatched to any gene: 5. CDR1 and CDR2 from the germline V gene are MNHEY and SVGAGI. The CDR3 bases are TGTGCCAGCAGTTACGGGGGCGGGAGGACCTACAATGAGCAGTTCTTC. Protein: CASSYGGGRTYNEQFF.

This chain connects TRBV6-1 to TRBJ2-3; D unclear. Germline V gene lookup returns CDR1 MNHNS and CDR2 SASEGT. Trimming left V 6 bases short and J 9 bases short, with 22 bases between. The CDR3 extends over 15 amino acids. The CDR3 DNA sequence: TGTGCCAGCAGGAACGTGGCCCGTGTCAAAGAGACGCAGTATTTT. Protein: CASRNVARVKETQYF.

This chain connects TRBV6-1 to TRBJ2-1, with 9 bases aligning to TRBD2. The junction had 2 bases not matched to a gene; V was cut back by 6 bases and J by 2 bases. Germline CDR1 MNHNS, CDR2 SASEGT. This CDR3 is built from 14 residues. CDR3 in DNA: TGTGCCAGCAGGCGGGAGGGCCCCTACAATGAGCAGTTCTTC. Protein product: CASRREGPYNEQFF.

This clonotype is medium-sized in the sample. The V gene is TRBV6-1, the J gene TRBJ2-1, with 7 bases fitting TRBD1. The J call is uncertain, as TRBJ2-7 better fits the DNA end. CDR3 length: 14 residues. Germline values: CDR1 MNHNS, CDR2 SASEGT. CDR3 sequence: CASSRRDSHYEQYF. CDR3 coding DNA: TGTGCCAGCAGCCGACGGGACAGCCATTATGAGCAGTACTTC.

J is TRBJ2-2 and V is TRBV6-5; 10 bases are a match to TRBD2. This CDR3 comprises 19 residues. CDR1 is MNHEY, CDR2 SVGAGI, per germline. The V gene end was trimmed by 1 base and the J gene end by 0 bases; junction bases not matched to a gene: 8. The CDR3 bases are TGTGCCAGCAGTTACTTCCCCTTAGGACTAGCGGCGAACACCGGGGAGCTGTTTTTT. Its protein is CASSYFPLGLAANTGELFF.

V gene TRBV10-1 combines with J gene TRBJ2-1; D uncertain. The J call may not be correct, given that the DNA end is closer to TRBJ2-7. The CDR3 spans 14 residues. Germline CDR1 WNHNN, CDR2 SYGVQD (reference sequence). The CDR3 sequence: CASSGKGKASEQYF. CDR3 DNA: TGCGCCAGCAGTGGGAAGGGAAAGGCATCCGAGCAGTACTTC.

The sample holds a few counts of this clonotype. The chain uses TRBV6-2 or TRBV6-3 and TRBJ2-5; 10 nucleotides line up with TRBD1. The V gene's germline CDR1 is MNHEY and CDR2 SVGEGT. The CDR3 length is 15 residues. With 5 bases clipped from V and 5 bases from J, the junction kept 8 bases outside the gene matches. This CDR3 reads CASSPVGQGTETQYF. The CDR3 DNA follows: TGTGCCAGCAGTCCTGTGGGACAGGGGACGGAGACCCAGTACTTC.

Points on this clonotype: One end of the junction is discordant with germline, which a read error may explain. This sequence joins TRBV27 and TRBJ2-3; perhaps TRBD2 as D (6 bases). The CDR3 runs 16 residues. The germline V gene has CDR1 MNHEY and CDR2 SMNVEV (reference sequence). CDR3 bases: TGTGCCAGCAGGGGACGCCTGGGGGGAGGCACAGATACGCAGTACTTT. This gives the protein CASRGRLGGGTDTQYF.

By frequency in the sample, this clonotype is medium-sized (0.01 to 0.1%). The rearrangement links TRBV6-1 to TRBJ2-1; unclear D gene. V shed 9 bases and J shed 5 bases, with 11 bases lying between them. CDR1 MNHNS and CDR2 SASEGT come from the germline V gene. This CDR3 is 12 amino acids long. CDR3 sequence: CASITLDNEQFF. CDR3 DNA sequence: TGTGCCAGTATAACTCTGGACAATGAGCAGTTCTTC.

Points on this clonotype: The junction differs from germline at one of its ends, possibly a read error. This chain joins TRBV6-4 and TRBJ2-5, with 8 bases lining up with TRBD2. There are 14 residues in the CDR3. CDR1 MRHNA and CDR2 SNTAGT come from the germline V gene. CDR3 sequence: CAGSGGLAEDTQYF. CDR3 nucleotide sequence: TGTGCCGGCAGCGGGGGCCTAGCGGAAGATACGCAGTACTTC.